A single sample gave rise to the 27 T cell receptor beta chains below, sequenced in a study of PD-1 blockade in classical Hodgkin lymphoma (dated by TCRdb to 2018 to 2020). The time point label corresponds to: cycle 1 day 1 (C1D1), immediately before nivolumab initiation. Relapse after autologous stem cell transplantation had occurred in all trial patients, and cohorts A, B and C were distinguished by prior brentuximab vedotin exposure. Magnetic negative selection with a Miltenyi CD4+ T cell isolation kit was used to purify CD4+ T cells from thawed PBMCs. The method was the immunoSEQ multiplex PCR assay. Held by TCRdb, this immuneACCESS table contains in-frame sequences only and omits some clones. Under half of the omission traces to an unresolved V gene where checked; the cause of the rest is unknown. The sample table holds about 7,700 clones, of which about nine tenths were seen once. The top ten clones comprise roughly 1.7% of the sample.

Specimen: CD4+ T cells from blood, collected at baseline. Receptors originate from a human donor with classical Hodgkin lymphoma.

The CDR3 DNA reads TGTGCCAGCTGCCCCGGACTAGCGGTCCAAGAGACCCAGTACTTC. Translated: CASCPGLAVQETQYF. This chain joins TRBV11-1 and TRBJ2-5; 10 nucleotides line up with TRBD2. V gave up 8 bases and J gave up 1 base; unmatched junction bases: 7. Per germline, CDR1 SGHAT and CDR2 FQDESV (reference sequence). This CDR3 is built from 15 residues.

This chain joins TRBV6-4 and TRBJ2-7; 7 bases match TRBD2. The CDR3 covers 15 residues. Per germline, CDR1 MRHNA and CDR2 SNTAGT. Trimming took 5 bases from V and 4 from J; bases not matched to a gene: 11. In DNA, the CDR3 is TGTGCCAGCAGTTTCGGGTCCAGCGGGGCATACGAGCAGTACTTC. It translates to CASSFGSSGAYEQYF.

The genes are TRBV7-9 and TRBJ2-5; no reliable D call. Germline CDR1 is SEHNR and CDR2 is FQNEAQ (reference sequence). This CDR3 contains 13 residues. V was cut by 2 bases and J by 2 bases, with 6 bases left in between. The CDR3 sequence is CASSLLQQETQYF. DNA of the CDR3: TGTGCCAGCAGCTTATTGCAACAAGAGACCCAGTACTTC.

V is TRBV5-1 and J is TRBJ2-7; TRBD1 matches at 8 bases. The germline V gene has CDR1 SGHRS and CDR2 YFSETQ. This CDR3 is 14 amino acids long. V lost 3 bases and J lost 5; bases outside the gene matches: 7. CDR3 amino acids: CASSYPGGNNEQYF. As DNA, the CDR3 is TGCGCCAGCAGCTATCCAGGGGGCAACAACGAGCAGTACTTC.

V usage is TRBV4-2 and J usage is TRBJ2-5, with 9 bases identical to TRBD2. Trimming cost V 4 bases and J 6 bases; bases outside gene matches: 9. Germline CDR1 is LGHNA and CDR2 is YNFKEQ. This CDR3 is built from 15 residues. The CDR3 sequence is CASSLPGLAVQTQYF. The DNA for the CDR3 is TGTGCCAGCAGCCTGCCGGGACTAGCAGTTCAGACCCAGTACTTC.

The chain couples TRBV5-4 to TRBJ1-2; the match to TRBD1 covers 7 bases. V lost 1 base to trimming and J lost 4 bases; unmatched junction nucleotides: 4. Germline lookup yields CDR1 SGHNT and CDR2 YYREEE (reference sequence). This CDR3 is built from 14 residues. CDR3: CASSLTRQGYGYTF. CDR3 nucleotides: TGTGCCAGCAGCTTGACTCGACAGGGCTATGGCTACACCTTC. The full variable domain, in which reference TRBV5-4 and TRBJ1-2 provide the parts outside the CDR3, is ETGVTQSPTHLIKTRGQQVTLRCSSQSGHNTVSWYQQALGQGPQFIFQYYREEENGRGNFPPRFSGLQFPNYSSELNVNALELDDSALYLCASSLTRQGYGYTFGSGTRLTVV.

The chain links TRBV5-4 to TRBJ2-3; 8 bases line up with TRBD1. There are 15 residues in the CDR3. CDR1 SGHNT and CDR2 YYREEE come from the germline V gene (reference sequence). V gave up 4 bases and J gave up 3 bases; unmatched junction bases: 7. The CDR3 sequence is CASSRQGRRTDTQYF. The CDR3 DNA follows: TGTGCCAGCAGCAGACAGGGGCGTAGGACAGATACGCAGTATTTT.

Judged by abundance, this clone is medium-sized (0.01 to 0.1%). The chain has TRBV2 and TRBJ2-7; D remains unclear. The CDR3 totals 13 residues. With 1 base removed from V and 1 base from J, the gap between germline ends came to 5 bases. The V gene's germline CDR1 is SNHLY and CDR2 FYNNEI. DNA for the CDR3: TGTGCCAGCAGTGAAGGGGGATCCTACGAGCAGTACTTC. Its translation: CASSEGGSYEQYF.

The rearrangement links TRBV5-1 to TRBJ2-1; D call uncertain. The germline V gene has CDR1 SGHRS and CDR2 YFSETQ. The V end lost 0 bases, the J end lost 3 bases, and 13 bases lay between the germline ends. This CDR3 spans 16 amino acids. The CDR3 sequence is CASSLASMRIYNEQFF. CDR3 nucleotide sequence: TGCGCCAGCAGCTTGGCTTCTATGCGAATCTACAATGAGCAGTTCTTC.

The J gene is TRBJ2-7, the V gene TRBV9; no clear D. The CDR3 extends over 14 amino acids. Germline loops: CDR1 SGDLS, CDR2 YYNGEE. Trimming stripped 0 bases from V and 3 bases from J, with 10 bases between. CDR3 amino acids: CASSVEGRHYEQYF. The DNA of the CDR3 is TGTGCCAGCAGCGTAGAGGGCAGACACTACGAGCAGTACTTC.

The gene calls are TRBV2 and TRBJ1-1; D unresolved. Trimming took off 4 bases at V and 3 bases at J, with 12 bases between the two ends. There are 14 residues in the CDR3. The V gene's germline CDR1 is SNHLY and CDR2 FYNNEI. CDR3 in DNA: TGTGCCAGCAGTGTATGGCAGATGGACACTGAAGCTTTCTTT. This gives the protein CASSVWQMDTEAFF.

The chain combines TRBV6-5 with TRBJ2-5; no definite D call. The CDR3 has 15 amino acids. Germline loops: CDR1 MNHEY, CDR2 SVGAGI. The ends were cut back, 1 base at V and 4 bases at J, with 13 bases in the middle. CDR3 loop: CASSYLGSPGETQYF. CDR3 DNA sequence: TGTGCCAGCAGTTACTTGGGCAGCCCAGGAGAGACCCAGTACTTC.

This chain connects TRBV19 to TRBJ2-2; the match to TRBD1 covers 9 bases. Trimming at V came to 6 bases and at J to 8 bases, leaving 13 bases not matched to a gene. This CDR3 region has 16 residues. Germline values: CDR1 LNHDA, CDR2 SQIVND (reference sequence). CDR3 loop: CASSRGTGSSTGELFF. CDR3 nucleotides: TGTGCCAGTAGCAGAGGGACAGGGTCCTCCACGGGGGAGCTGTTTTTT.

This chain uses TRBV21-1 with TRBJ2-2; no check of the table's D call, TRBD1, against the DNA was made. TRBV21-1 is a known pseudogene. The CDR3 length is 18 residues. The CDR3 protein is CASSNPDAGQRNTGELFF. CDR3 sequence (DNA): TGTGCCAGCAGCAACCCCGATGCAGGGCAACGGAACACCGGGGAGCTGTTTTTT.

This clone is a singleton in its sample. This rearrangement joins TRBV7-3 to TRBJ2-7, with 9 bases fitting TRBD1. The V and J ends lost 5 bases and 5 bases, in that order; junction bases with no gene match: 16. Germline V lookup: CDR1 SGHTA, CDR2 FQGTGA. This CDR3 contains 17 residues. This CDR3 is CASSPHMGQGVRNEQYF. CDR3 sequence (DNA): TGTGCCAGCAGCCCACATATGGGACAGGGAGTTAGAAACGAGCAGTACTTC.

This clone was observed a few times. V is TRBV28 and J is TRBJ1-6; a possible D gene is TRBD1 (5 bases). Trimming stripped 6 bases from V and 13 bases from J, with 28 bases between. There are 17 residues in the CDR3. Germline CDR1 reads MDHEN; CDR2 reads SYDVKM. The CDR3 spells CASRSTSGDRLVRPLHF. The DNA of the CDR3 is TGTGCCAGCAGATCCACCTCCGGGGACCGATTGGTACGGCCCCTCCACTTT.

The chain joins TRBV5-1 to TRBJ2-4, with 8 bases lining up with TRBD2. The CDR3 totals 15 residues. The J segment lost 8 bases and the V segment lost 1 base, leaving 8 bases of the junction unmatched. Germline CDR1 and CDR2: SGHRS and YFSETQ. The CDR3 loop reads CASSLLAAGRDIQYF. The CDR3 DNA reads as TGCGCCAGCAGCTTGCTCGCAGCCGGGAGGGACATTCAGTACTTC.

The rearrangement uses TRBV7-6 and TRBJ2-5; no clear D gene. The germline V gene has CDR1 SGHVS and CDR2 FNYEAQ. V was pared by 4 bases and J by 6 bases, with 9 bases between. The CDR3 is 12 amino acids. CDR3 in amino acids: CASSSRAKTQYF. Here the CDR3 DNA reads TGTGCCAGCAGCTCCCGGGCCAAGACCCAGTACTTC.

The V and J genes are TRBV5-6 and TRBJ1-3, with D possibly TRBD1 on 5 matching bases. Germline CDR1 and CDR2: SGHDT and YYEEEE. V lost 4 bases, J lost 4 bases, and 21 bases lay in between. The CDR3 sequence is 17 residues long. CDR3 nucleotides: TGTGCCAGCAGCCATCAGGCCGGAGGGGAGGCAGGAAACACCATATATTTT. The encoded protein is CASSHQAGGEAGNTIYF.

This clone was counted once. The chain uses TRBV4-1 and TRBJ2-7; possible D gene TRBD2, 6 bases. The CDR3 consists of 13 residues. Per germline, CDR1 MGHRA and CDR2 YSYEKL. Trimming stripped 1 base from V and 2 bases from J, with 6 bases between. The CDR3 bases are TGCGCCAGCAGCCAAGGCGGGGCCTACGAGCAGTACTTC. Protein product: CASSQGGAYEQYF.

V and J are TRBV15 and TRBJ1-1, with unresolved D. Trimming took 0 bases from V and 1 from J, leaving 12 bases between them. This CDR3 region has 16 residues. The germline gives CDR1 LNHNV, CDR2 YYDKDF (reference sequence). This chain's CDR3 is CATSRDLRRGNTEAFF. The CDR3 DNA reads as TGTGCCACCAGCAGAGATCTTCGGCGGGGGAACACTGAAGCTTTCTTT.

The chain joins TRBV5-4 to TRBJ1-2; 8 bases are a match to TRBD1. V was clipped by 1 base and J by 4 bases; unmatched bases: 9. There are 16 residues in the CDR3. Germline V gives CDR1 SGHNT, CDR2 YYREEE (reference sequence). The CDR3 loop reads CASSLSSGGLFYGYTF. The CDR3 region has the DNA TGTGCCAGCAGCTTGTCGTCAGGGGGCCTTTTCTATGGCTACACCTTC.

The chain combines TRBV29-1 with TRBJ2-1, with 8 bases matching TRBD2. The CDR3 consists of 13 residues. Germline trimming cut 5 bases from V and 9 bases from J; bases unmatched to any gene: 9. Germline CDR1 SQVTM, CDR2 ANQGSEA. CDR3 in amino acids: CSVHSGSFGEQFF. For the CDR3, the DNA is TGCAGCGTTCACAGCGGGAGCTTTGGTGAGCAGTTCTTC.

This clone was counted a few times. The chain combines TRBV7-9 with TRBJ1-3; tentative D call: TRBD1 (6 bases). The CDR3 sequence is 13 residues long. V lost 9 bases and J 7 bases, leaving 16 bases between the germline ends. Germline CDR1 SEHNR, CDR2 FQNEAQ (reference sequence). CDR3 sequence (DNA): TGTGCCAGGGGTCCGGACAGTTCCAACACCATATATTTT. It is translated as CARGPDSSNTIYF.

The rearrangement joins TRBV2 to TRBJ2-7; D is ambiguous. Trimming pared 1 base from V and 3 bases from J, leaving 7 bases between. This CDR3 region has 13 residues. Germline CDR1 and CDR2: SNHLY and FYNNEI. The CDR3 reads CASSEDRFYEQYF. The CDR3 DNA reads TGTGCCAGCAGTGAAGATAGGTTCTACGAGCAGTACTTC.

The chain has TRBV7-3 and TRBJ2-1; 9 bases align to TRBD2. Germline V gene sequence: CDR1 SGHTA, CDR2 FQGTGA. The CDR3 totals 17 residues. V shed 3 bases and J 6 bases; nucleotides not matched to a gene: 12. Here the CDR3 DNA reads TGTGCCAGCAGCTTGATAGCGGGAGAATACATCCCCAATGAGCAGTTCTTC. Protein product: CASSLIAGEYIPNEQFF.

The V and J genes are TRBV5-6 and TRBJ2-5; 12 nucleotides agree with TRBD2. Trimming removed 4 bases from V and 6 bases from J; junction bases left unmatched: 10. This CDR3 has 16 amino acids. Looked up from germline, CDR1 is SGHDT and CDR2 is YYEEEE. The CDR3 nucleotides are TGTGCCAGCAGCACCACCGGGACTAGCGGGCCTCAGACCCAGTACTTC. This encodes CASSTTGTSGPQTQYF.